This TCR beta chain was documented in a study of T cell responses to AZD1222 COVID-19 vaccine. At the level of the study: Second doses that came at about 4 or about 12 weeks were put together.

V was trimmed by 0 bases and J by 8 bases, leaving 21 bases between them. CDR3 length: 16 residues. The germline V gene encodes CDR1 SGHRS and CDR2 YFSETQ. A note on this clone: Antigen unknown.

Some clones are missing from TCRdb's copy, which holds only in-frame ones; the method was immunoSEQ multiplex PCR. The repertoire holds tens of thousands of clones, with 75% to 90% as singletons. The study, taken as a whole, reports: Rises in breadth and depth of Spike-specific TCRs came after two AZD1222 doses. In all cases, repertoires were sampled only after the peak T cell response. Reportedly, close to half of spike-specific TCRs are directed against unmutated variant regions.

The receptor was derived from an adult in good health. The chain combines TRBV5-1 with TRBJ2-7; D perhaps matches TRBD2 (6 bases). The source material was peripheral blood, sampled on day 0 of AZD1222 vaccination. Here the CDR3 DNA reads TGCGCCAGCAGCTTGGCCCTAGCGAACTCCGGGTCCAAGCAGTACTTC. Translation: CASSLALANSGSKQYF. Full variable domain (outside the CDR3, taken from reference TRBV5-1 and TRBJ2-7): KAGVTQTPRYLIKTRGQQVTLSCSPISGHRSVSWYQQTPGQGLQFLFEYFSETQRNKGNFPGRFSGRQFSNSRSEMNVSTLELGDSALYLCASSLALANSGSKQYFGPGTRLTVT.